These 29 T cell receptor beta chains share one sample of origin, sequenced in a study of Ad26.COV2.S vaccination and SARS-CoV-2 variants. Clones were read by immunoSEQ multiplex PCR, and TCRdb kept only the in-frame ones, dropping some. The sample contains about 390,000 clones, 75% to 90% of which appear only once. Treatment described: about 20 received Ad26.COV2.S at low or high dose, single or two shots; several received placebo; per-sample allocation not given. Each sample was drawn 63 days after the first injection (of vaccine or placebo). The specimen was peripheral blood, collected in a trial of Ad26.COV2.S vaccine versus placebo. The receptors come from a person between 18 and 59 years old who received the Ad26.COV2.S COVID-19 vaccine or a placebo.

V is TRBV11-2 and J is TRBJ2-3; 8 nucleotides align to TRBD2. Germline CDR1 and CDR2: SGHAT and FQNNGV. The CDR3 runs to 17 residues. The V and J ends lost 7 bases and 2 bases, in that order; junction bases with no gene match: 14. CDR3 in DNA: TGTGCCAGCACCCTAATGCTTGCGGGGGGATCCACAGATACGCAGTATTTT. Residues: CASTLMLAGGSTDTQYF.

The chain has TRBV5-1 and TRBJ2-5, with D hard to call. The V gene lost 0 bases and the J gene lost 5 bases, with 11 bases spanning the gap. This CDR3 comprises 14 residues. The germline gives CDR1 SGHRS, CDR2 YFSETQ. The CDR3 region is CASSLAEGWETQYF. DNA for the CDR3: TGCGCCAGCAGCTTGGCGGAAGGGTGGGAGACCCAGTACTTC.

DNA of the CDR3: TGTGCCAGCAGCCAAGATGGGCAAGGCGGGAAACTGTTTTTT. The encoded protein is CASSQDGQGGKLFF. V and J are TRBV14 and TRBJ1-4; D not certain. The CDR3 runs 14 residues. CDR1 is SGHDN and CDR2 is FVKESK in the germline V gene. Between the trimmed V and J ends, which lost 0 bases and 11 bases, there was a span of 13 bases.

The chain links TRBV5-4 to TRBJ2-1; 9 bases are a match to TRBD2. The CDR3 totals 15 residues. Germline lookup yields CDR1 SGHNT and CDR2 YYREEE (reference sequence). The junction had 6 bases not matched to a gene; V was cut back by 4 bases and J by 4 bases. CDR3 in amino acids: CASSRTSDYYNEQFF. The CDR3, as DNA: TGTGCCAGCAGCCGGACTAGCGACTATTACAATGAGCAGTTCTTC.

The chain joins TRBV6-2 or TRBV6-3 to TRBJ2-3, with 8 bases aligning to TRBD2. Germline-derived CDR1 and CDR2 are MNHEY and SVGEGT. J gave up 4 bases and V 6 bases, and 6 bases lay outside the gene matches. The CDR3 spans 14 residues. The CDR3 DNA reads TGTGCCAGCAGCCGGGGGGGGGTGGCAGATACGCAGTATTTT. Protein product: CASSRGGVADTQYF.

CDR3 DNA sequence: TGCGCCAGCAGCTTGGAGTCAGTGACCTATGGCTACACCTTC. Its translation is CASSLESVTYGYTF. The J gene is TRBJ1-2, the V gene TRBV5-1; D is ambiguous. Germline V lookup: CDR1 SGHRS, CDR2 YFSETQ. Trimming cost V 0 bases and J 4 bases, with 10 bases left between them. The CDR3 is 14 residues long.

The rearrangement links TRBV10-3 to TRBJ2-1; perhaps TRBD1 as D (5 bases). Trimming cost V 4 bases and J 8 bases, with 9 bases left between them. This CDR3 spans 12 amino acids. Germline V CDR1 and CDR2: ENHRY, SYGVKD. CDR3 amino acids: CAISGGVDEQFF. DNA of the CDR3: TGTGCCATCAGTGGGGGCGTGGATGAGCAGTTCTTC.

The DNA of the CDR3 is TGTGCCAGCAGCTTACGGGACAGGGTCACCGGGGAGCTGTTTTTT. Translated: CASSLRDRVTGELFF. The chain carries TRBV11-2 and TRBJ2-2; 9 bases are shared with TRBD1. There are 15 residues in the CDR3. Trimming at V came to 2 bases and at J to 4 bases, leaving 2 bases not matched to a gene. Germline V lookup: CDR1 SGHAT, CDR2 FQNNGV.

The rearrangement joins TRBV7-9 to TRBJ2-7; D is perhaps TRBD2 (5 bases). Trimming removed 8 bases from V and 5 bases from J, with 13 bases in between. Germline V gene lookup returns CDR1 SEHNR and CDR2 FQNEAQ (reference sequence). The CDR3 runs to 12 residues. Here the CDR3 DNA reads TGTGCCAGCGGGCACGGGATCAACGAGCAGTACTTC. Protein: CASGHGINEQYF.

The V gene is TRBV18, the J gene TRBJ2-5, with TRBD2 identical over 15 bases. Germline V gene sequence: CDR1 KGHSH, CDR2 LQKENI. V trimming: 3 bases; J trimming: 4 bases; junction bases outside the gene matches: 6. The CDR3 has 17 amino acids. Written as DNA, the CDR3 is TGTGCCAGCTCACCGGGACTAGCGGGGGGCCAAGGAGAGACCCAGTACTTC. Its protein is CASSPGLAGGQGETQYF.

About this clone itself: The sample carries other DNA sequences with the same CDR3. The chain uses TRBV5-6 and TRBJ1-1, with unresolved D. Trimming shortened V by 0 bases and J by 2 bases, and 5 bases separated the two germline ends. The CDR3 runs 13 residues. Per germline, CDR1 SGHDT and CDR2 YYEEEE. CDR3 DNA sequence: TGTGCCAGCAGCTTGGTTACCAACACTGAAGCTTTCTTT. Amino acids: CASSLVTNTEAFF.

The V call is TRBV5-4, the J call TRBJ2-6, with a tentative D call TRBD2 (5 bases). The germline gives CDR1 SGHNT, CDR2 YYREEE (reference sequence). Trimming cost V 6 bases and J 4 bases, with 23 bases left between them. The CDR3 is made up of 18 amino acids. CDR3 sequence: CASTPPRDLESGANVLTF. The CDR3 region has the DNA TGTGCCAGCACCCCTCCTCGGGATTTGGAGTCCGGGGCCAACGTCCTGACTTTC.

The rearrangement joins TRBV11-2 to TRBJ1-2; 7 bases map to TRBD1. The V segment lost 6 bases and the J segment 1 base; nucleotides outside the gene matches: 11. This CDR3 has 16 amino acids. In germline, CDR1 is SGHAT, CDR2 FQNNGV. The CDR3 sequence: CASSQTGGTVNYGYTF. The CDR3 bases are TGTGCCAGCAGTCAAACGGGGGGGACAGTTAACTATGGCTACACCTTC.

The chain employs TRBV19 and TRBJ2-3; 8 bases align to TRBD1. This CDR3 has 14 amino acids. J lost 6 bases, V lost 1 base, and 3 bases had no gene match. The germline gives CDR1 LNHDA, CDR2 SQIVND (reference sequence). The CDR3 here is CASSIGNRGDTQYF. CDR3 bases: TGTGCCAGTAGTATAGGGAACAGGGGGGATACGCAGTATTTT.

The chain carries TRBV7-9 and TRBJ2-1; weak D call: TRBD2 (6 bases). The V end was cut by 5 bases, the J end by 0 bases, with 17 bases between. Looked up from germline, CDR1 is SEHNR and CDR2 is FQNEAQ (reference sequence). This CDR3 is built from 17 residues. CDR3 amino acids: CASSGSRDFSSYNEQFF. CDR3 nucleotide sequence: TGTGCCAGCAGCGGATCCCGGGACTTTAGCTCCTACAATGAGCAGTTCTTC.

Comments on this clone: The sample carries other DNA sequences with the same CDR3. The CDR3 region is CASSFGETQYF. The DNA of the CDR3 is TGTGCCAGCAGTTTCGGGGAGACCCAGTACTTC. The rearrangement joins TRBV12-3 or TRBV12-4 to TRBJ2-5; unclear D gene. The V gene lost 3 bases and the J gene lost 5 bases, with 4 bases spanning the gap. CDR3 length: 11 amino acids.

This chain joins TRBV7-2 and TRBJ2-7, with D possibly being TRBD1 (7 bases). CDR1 SGHTA and CDR2 FQGNSA come from the germline V gene. With 5 bases removed from V and 3 bases from J, the gap between germline ends came to 14 bases. The CDR3 is 14 amino acids. The CDR3 region is CASSPGGDSYEQYF. In DNA, the CDR3 is TGTGCCAGCAGCCCCGGAGGGGACAGCTACGAGCAGTACTTC.

This chain links TRBV5-4 with TRBJ2-3; 8 bases align to TRBD2. The CDR3 contains 15 residues. Trimming cost V 4 bases and J 4 bases; bases outside gene matches: 8. Germline CDR1 SGHNT, CDR2 YYREEE (reference sequence). CDR3 DNA sequence: TGTGCCAGCAGCGCCGGGGGGGAGAAGGCAGATACGCAGTATTTT. Translated, it gives CASSAGGEKADTQYF.

The chain is built from TRBV7-2 and TRBJ1-3; D is uncertain. V gave up 1 base and J gave up 4 bases, with 2 bases separating them. This CDR3 has 12 residues. Germline V gives CDR1 SGHTA, CDR2 FQGNSA. The CDR3 DNA sequence: TGTGCCAGCAGCTTAGAGGGAAACACCATATATTTT. Translating gives CASSLEGNTIYF.

The chain combines TRBV29-1 with TRBJ2-5; D is perhaps TRBD2 (5 bases). This CDR3 is built from 14 residues. The V end was cut by 0 bases, the J end by 2 bases, with 10 bases between. Germline CDR1 reads SQVTM; CDR2 reads ANQGSEA. In nucleotides, the CDR3 is TGCAGCGTTGAAGATCCCACGGGGCAAGAGACCCAGTACTTC. Its translation is CSVEDPTGQETQYF.

V usage is TRBV6-5 and J usage is TRBJ2-5; a possible D gene is TRBD2 (6 bases). This CDR3 contains 15 residues. The V end lost 6 bases, the J end lost 4 bases, and 18 bases lay between the germline ends. Per germline, CDR1 MNHEY and CDR2 SVGAGI. CDR3 loop: CASSATWGTLETQYF. CDR3 DNA sequence: TGTGCCAGCAGCGCTACGTGGGGGACTTTAGAGACCCAGTACTTC.

The genes are TRBV7-9 and TRBJ2-1; 7 nucleotides agree with TRBD1. J lost 0 bases, V lost 4 bases, and 6 bases had no gene match. Germline-derived CDR1 and CDR2 are SEHNR and FQNEAQ (reference sequence). This CDR3 is 16 amino acids long. The CDR3 DNA follows: TGTGCCAGCAGCTCAACCGGGACAGACTCCTACAATGAGCAGTTCTTC. This sequence encodes CASSSTGTDSYNEQFF.

The J gene is TRBJ2-7, the V gene TRBV18; 10 nucleotides agree with TRBD1. Germline CDR1 reads KGHSH; CDR2 reads LQKENI. This CDR3 comprises 15 residues. Germline trimming cut 2 bases from V and 3 bases from J; bases unmatched to any gene: 4. CDR3 nucleotide sequence: TGTGCCAGCTCACCAGGGGGACAGGGGATCTACGAGCAGTACTTC. Residues: CASSPGGQGIYEQYF.

This chain uses TRBV2 with TRBJ1-2, with D unclear. The CDR3 has 13 amino acids. Between the trimmed V and J ends, which lost 4 bases and 4 bases, there was a span of 10 bases. In germline, CDR1 is SNHLY, CDR2 FYNNEI. The CDR3 DNA reads TGTGCCAGCAGTGCGGCAGGCCCCTATGGCTACACCTTC. Amino acids: CASSAAGPYGYTF.

On this clone: Other DNA sequences in this specimen translate into the identical CDR3. CDR3 coding DNA: TGTGCCAGCAGCTTGTACAGGGGTCAGCCCCAGCATTTT. The encoded protein is CASSLYRGQPQHF. The chain recombines TRBV5-6 with TRBJ1-5, with 7 positions matching TRBD1. The germline V gene has CDR1 SGHDT and CDR2 YYEEEE. This CDR3 contains 13 residues. V lost 1 base to trimming and J lost 6 bases; unmatched junction nucleotides: 1. The full variable domain, with the rest looked up from reference TRBV5-6 and TRBJ1-5, is DAGVTQSPTHLIKTRGQQVTLRCSPKSGHDTVSWYQQALGQGPQFIFQYYEEEERQRGNFPDRFSGHQFPNYSSELNVNALLLGDSALYLCASSLYRGQPQHFGDGTRLSIL.

V is TRBV5-6 and J is TRBJ1-5; a weak D match, TRBD1 (6 bases). The CDR3 has 13 amino acids. Trimming stripped 4 bases from V and 5 bases from J, with 10 bases between. Germline V gives CDR1 SGHDT, CDR2 YYEEEE. Here the CDR3 DNA reads TGTGCCAGCAGCATTTCAGGGGATCAGCCCCAGCATTTT. It translates to CASSISGDQPQHF.

The chain combines TRBV7-6 with TRBJ2-3; D gene unclear. The germline V gene has CDR1 SGHVS and CDR2 FNYEAQ. This CDR3 spans 13 amino acids. The V and J ends lost 0 bases and 3 bases respectively, with 4 bases between them. This CDR3 is CASSLARTDTQYF. For the CDR3, the DNA is TGTGCCAGCAGCTTAGCACGGACAGATACGCAGTATTTT.

The J gene is TRBJ2-7, the V gene TRBV6-5; D gene unclear. The CDR3 runs to 14 residues. Germline lookup yields CDR1 MNHEY and CDR2 SVGAGI. Trimming removed 5 bases at V and 2 bases at J, with 13 bases between. In DNA form, the CDR3 reads TGTGCCAGCAGTAACCTTCGTGTAGCCTACGAGCAGTACTTC. Its protein product is CASSNLRVAYEQYF.

The chain employs TRBV5-5 and TRBJ2-7, with a possible D match to TRBD2 (5 bases). The CDR3 is made up of 14 amino acids. The germline gives CDR1 SGHKS, CDR2 YYEKEE (reference sequence). The V and J ends lost 0 bases and 7 bases respectively, with 14 bases between them. CDR3 sequence: CASSLDPGSGEQYF. CDR3 DNA sequence: TGTGCCAGCAGCTTGGATCCGGGCTCGGGAGAGCAGTACTTC.